The next 27 T cell receptor beta chains were all read from a single sample in a study of T-cell reconstitution after alpha-beta-depleted transplantation in children. Using unique molecular identifiers, the investigators prepared the TCRbeta library. TCRdb redid the calling of the PCR reads with MiXCR, one entry per CDR3 protein. The repertoire includes some 490,000 distinct CDR3 sequences, around 13% of them detected once, and 5% to 6% sits in the top ten. Sequenced material: PBMCs from the stem cell graft donor, taken from the stem cell graft. These receptors were collected from a human donor who donated a stem cell graft to a child with combined immunodeficiency.

A note on this clonotype: This may be a read error: a much more frequent sequence differs by one nucleotide. This chain links TRBV4-1 with TRBJ2-1; D is perhaps TRBD1 (6 bases). Trimming took 3 bases from V and 7 from J, leaving 22 bases between them. This CDR3 region has 17 residues. Germline V gene lookup returns CDR1 MGHRA and CDR2 YSYEKL. DNA of the CDR3: TGCGCCAGCAGCCAGCAGTTTTTGGTTAGGGGGAGTAATGAGCAGTTCTTC. Its translation is CASSQQFLVRGSNEQFF.

The chain carries TRBV12-3 or TRBV12-4 and TRBJ1-2; D is perhaps TRBD1 (6 bases). V lost 2 bases and J 8 bases, leaving 9 bases between the germline ends. This CDR3 has 12 residues. CDR3 in DNA: TGTGCCAGCAGTTTAAGGGGGGAAGGCTACACCTTC. Translated: CASSLRGEGYTF.

The chain combines TRBV7-2 with TRBJ2-4; D remains ambiguous. The CDR3 spans 16 residues. The ends were cut back, 1 base at V and 2 bases at J, with 12 bases in the middle. Germline V gene lookup returns CDR1 SGHTA and CDR2 FQGNSA. CDR3 sequence: CASSLDGALTKNIQYF. The CDR3 DNA sequence: TGTGCCAGCAGCTTAGACGGTGCCTTAACCAAAAACATTCAGTACTTC.

This chain joins TRBV9 and TRBJ2-3; TRBD2 aligns across 9 bases. Per germline, CDR1 SGDLS and CDR2 YYNGEE. The CDR3 is made up of 16 amino acids. V shed 4 bases, J shed 2 bases, and the junction held 8 bases outside the gene matches. The CDR3 region is CASSILAGAPTDTQYF. CDR3 coding DNA: TGTGCCAGCAGCATTTTAGCGGGGGCCCCCACAGATACGCAGTATTTT.

V and J are TRBV12-3 or TRBV12-4 and TRBJ2-1, with TRBD2 matching 10 bases. With 6 bases clipped from V and 2 bases from J, the junction kept 4 bases outside the gene matches. The CDR3 is made up of 15 amino acids. The CDR3 DNA is TGTGCCAGCAGAAGTAGCGGGAGGCCCTACAATGAGCAGTTCTTC. It is translated as CASRSSGRPYNEQFF.

This clonotype has a handful of counts. The chain combines TRBV29-1 with TRBJ2-6, with D maybe TRBD1 (5 bases). Looked up from germline, CDR1 is SQVTM and CDR2 is ANQGSEA. There are 13 residues in the CDR3. V gave up 6 bases and J gave up 0 bases, with 6 bases separating them. The CDR3, as DNA: TGCAGCGTCAGGGTCTCTGGGGCCAACGTCCTGACTTTC. Translation gives CSVRVSGANVLTF.

This clonotype appeared a few times. The chain couples TRBV14 to TRBJ2-7; D is perhaps TRBD1 (6 bases). The V gene's germline CDR1 is SGHDN and CDR2 FVKESK. CDR3 length: 15 amino acids. Trimming cost V 1 base and J 3 bases, with 13 bases left between them. This chain's CDR3 is CASSQVRDRRYEQYF. CDR3 DNA sequence: TGTGCCAGCAGCCAAGTAAGAGACAGGCGCTACGAGCAGTACTTC. Supplemented by reference TRBV14 and TRBJ2-7, the full variable domain reads EAGVTQFPSHSVIEKGQTVTLRCDPISGHDNLYWYRRVMGKEIKFLLHFVKESKQDESGMPNNRFLAERTGGTYSTLKVQPAELEDSGVYFCASSQVRDRRYEQYFGPGTRLTVT.

The V gene is TRBV28, the J gene TRBJ2-2; 8 bases agree with TRBD1. The V gene end was trimmed by 6 bases and the J gene end by 4 bases; junction bases not matched to a gene: 7. The V gene's germline CDR1 is MDHEN and CDR2 SYDVKM. The CDR3 runs 15 residues. The DNA for the CDR3 is TGTGCCAGCAGCTTGGACAGGGAAGGCACCGGGGAGCTGTTTTTT. This gives the protein CASSLDREGTGELFF.

V usage is TRBV4-2 and J usage is TRBJ1-5; D possibly corresponds to TRBD1 (5 bases). The germline V gene encodes CDR1 LGHNA and CDR2 YNFKEQ. There are 17 residues in the CDR3. V was cut by 3 bases and J by 2 bases, with 17 bases left in between. The DNA for the CDR3 is TGTGCCAGCAGCCAGGTCGGAGGGGCGGGTGGCAATCAGCCCCAGCATTTT. Residues: CASSQVGGAGGNQPQHF.

Only a few counts were recorded for this clonotype. DNA of the CDR3: TGTGCCACCAGTATAAGACAGCCCAATCAGCCCCAGCATTTT. Residues: CATSIRQPNQPQHF. The rearrangement joins TRBV24-1 to TRBJ1-5; a possible D gene is TRBD1 (5 bases). The CDR3 runs 14 residues. Germline CDR1 KGHDR, CDR2 SFDVKD. Trimming shortened V by 6 bases and J by 3 bases, and 11 bases separated the two germline ends.

This clonotype came up a few times. The CDR3 DNA reads as TGTGCCAGCAGCAAGGGGTTCGGCTCCTACAATGAGCAGTTCTTC. Encoded protein: CASSKGFGSYNEQFF. This chain uses TRBV21-1 with TRBJ2-1. TRBV21-1 is flagged as a pseudogene. The CDR3 contains 15 residues.

The chain combines TRBV28 with TRBJ2-3, with TRBD1 identical over 8 bases. The V and J ends lost 6 bases and 4 bases, in that order; junction bases with no gene match: 6. The CDR3 length is 14 residues. Germline loops: CDR1 MDHEN, CDR2 SYDVKM. The CDR3 loop is CASRPGQVSDTQYF. CDR3 in DNA: TGTGCCAGCAGACCGGGACAGGTTTCAGATACGCAGTATTTT.

This clonotype was detected a few times. The rearrangement uses TRBV10-3 and TRBJ2-2, with 7 positions matching TRBD1. This CDR3 is 13 amino acids long. The junction had 7 bases not matched to a gene; V was cut back by 9 bases and J by 6 bases. The germline V gene encodes CDR1 ENHRY and CDR2 SYGVKD. This chain's CDR3 is CAMRQGVAGELFF. CDR3 in DNA: TGTGCCATGAGACAGGGAGTCGCCGGGGAGCTGTTTTTT.

CDR3 in amino acids: CASGRHKNIQYF. The CDR3 DNA follows: TGTGCCAGCGGCCGCCACAAAAACATTCAGTACTTC. The rearrangement links TRBV2 to TRBJ2-4; no clear D gene. Trimming took 8 bases from V and 3 from J, leaving 8 bases between them. This CDR3 contains 12 residues. Germline values: CDR1 SNHLY, CDR2 FYNNEI.

This chain joins TRBV7-2 and TRBJ2-3, with D perhaps matching TRBD1 (5 bases). Trimming removed 5 bases from V and 1 base from J, with 16 bases in between. The germline CDR1 and CDR2 sequences are SGHTA and FQGNSA. The CDR3 contains 16 residues. The CDR3 nucleotides are TGTGCCAGCAGCCTAGTTGGGGCGCCGGGCACAGATACGCAGTATTTT. This sequence encodes CASSLVGAPGTDTQYF.

The chain has TRBV12-3 or TRBV12-4 and TRBJ1-1; no clear D gene. This CDR3 comprises 15 residues. V lost 1 base and J 0 bases, leaving 9 bases between the germline ends. This CDR3 reads CASSLGVRLNTEAFF. Written as DNA, the CDR3 is TGTGCCAGCAGTTTAGGGGTAAGACTGAACACTGAAGCTTTCTTT.

The V and J genes are TRBV15 and TRBJ2-7; D ambiguous. This CDR3 contains 19 residues. Trimming cost V 0 bases and J 2 bases, with 23 bases left between them. Germline loops: CDR1 LNHNV, CDR2 YYDKDF (reference sequence). The CDR3 here is CATSRDMPLVASNPYEQYF. The CDR3 DNA is TGTGCCACCAGCAGAGATATGCCCCTAGTAGCTTCCAACCCCTACGAGCAGTACTTC.

This chain links TRBV11-3 with TRBJ1-5; 8 nucleotides align to TRBD1. The CDR3 has 16 residues. V shed 1 base and J 1 base; nucleotides not matched to a gene: 3. Germline values: CDR1 SGHNT, CDR2 YENEEA. As DNA, the CDR3 is TGTGCCAGCAGCTTAGGACAGGGGCTAAGCAATCAGCCCCAGCATTTT. Amino acids: CASSLGQGLSNQPQHF.

This clonotype occurred a few times. The chain joins TRBV18 to TRBJ2-3; maybe TRBD2 (6 bases). Deletions cut 4 bases from V and 4 bases from J, with 15 bases between. The CDR3 spans 15 residues. Germline values: CDR1 KGHSH, CDR2 LQKENI. The CDR3: CASSRGGLRPDTQYF. The CDR3 nucleotides read TGTGCCAGCTCACGTGGGGGACTTAGGCCAGATACGCAGTATTTT.

This clonotype was seen ten or more times. The chain couples TRBV24-1 to TRBJ2-2; 7 nucleotides match TRBD1. The CDR3 is 15 residues long. Germline CDR1 and CDR2: KGHDR and SFDVKD. With 4 bases clipped from V and 6 bases from J, the junction kept 7 bases outside the gene matches. The CDR3 DNA is TGTGCCACCAGTGAGCTCCGACAGGGACCCGGGGAGCTGTTTTTT. It codes for CATSELRQGPGELFF.

In this sample, this clonotype turned up many times. J is TRBJ2-1 and V is TRBV6-4; 16 nucleotides align to TRBD2. Germline assignment: CDR1 MRHNA and CDR2 SNTAGT. This CDR3 is built from 16 residues. Unmatched junction bases numbered 3, after V lost 4 bases and J lost 6 bases. The CDR3 nucleotides read TGTGCCAGCAGTGCCGGGACTAGCGGGGGGGCCAATGAGCAGTTCTTC. It encodes CASSAGTSGGANEQFF.

This clonotype was observed at least ten times. This chain links TRBV25-1 with TRBJ2-1; 13 nucleotides align to TRBD2. The V gene end was trimmed by 8 bases and the J gene end by 4 bases; junction bases not matched to a gene: 5. The germline V gene has CDR1 MGHDK and CDR2 SYGVNS. This CDR3 spans 15 amino acids. For the CDR3, the DNA is TGTGCCAGCCGACTAGCGGGGGGTTTGTACAATGAGCAGTTCTTC. Protein product: CASRLAGGLYNEQFF.

This clonotype was picked up many times. V is TRBV4-2 and J is TRBJ2-3; D unresolved. CDR1 is LGHNA and CDR2 is YNFKEQ in the germline V gene. V was trimmed by 10 bases and J by 0 bases, leaving 11 bases between them. CDR3 length equals 13 residues. In DNA form, the CDR3 reads TGTGCCATCTCGGAAAGAAGCACAGATACGCAGTATTTT. As protein: CAISERSTDTQYF.

This clonotype has ten or more counts. This chain uses TRBV5-6 with TRBJ2-7; D could derive from TRBD1 or TRBD2 (5 bases each). Germline V CDR1 and CDR2: SGHDT, YYEEEE. CDR3 size: 13 residues. Trimming removed 0 bases at V and 5 bases at J, with 9 bases between. The chain's CDR3 is CASSLDRDHEQYF. In DNA form, the CDR3 reads TGTGCCAGCAGCTTGGACCGGGACCACGAGCAGTACTTC.

This clonotype was seen many times. V and J are TRBV30 and TRBJ2-1, with D possibly TRBD2 on 6 matching bases. Per germline, CDR1 GTSNPN and CDR2 SVGIG (reference sequence). This CDR3 comprises 12 residues. V lost 3 bases, J lost 5 bases, and 8 bases lay in between. This CDR3 reads CAWRDYNNEQFF. The CDR3 nucleotides read TGTGCCTGGAGGGACTACAACAATGAGCAGTTCTTC.

This clonotype was recorded many times. The chain links TRBV7-9 to TRBJ2-7, with 7 bases lining up with TRBD1. V was clipped by 10 bases and J by 2 bases; unmatched bases: 11. The length of the CDR3 is 14 residues. Germline CDR1 SEHNR, CDR2 FQNEAQ (reference sequence). The CDR3 protein is CAIVDRDSTYEQYF. CDR3 nucleotide sequence: TGTGCCATCGTAGACCGGGACAGTACCTACGAGCAGTACTTC.

The J gene is TRBJ2-7, the V gene TRBV20-1, with TRBD2 identical over 11 bases. Germline loops: CDR1 DFQATT, CDR2 SNEGSKA (reference sequence). The CDR3 sequence is 13 residues long. The ends lost 7 bases at V and 7 bases at J; junction bases unmatched: 9. CDR3 DNA: TGCAGTGTTCCGACTAGCGGGGCTCGGGAGCAGTACTTC. The encoded protein is CSVPTSGAREQYF.